This T cell receptor beta chain was identified during a study of blood T cell repertoires in COVID-19. Study in general: From the United States, Italy and Spain came samples of acute and convalescent COVID-19. T cells, B-cell-depleted T cells, or PBMCs supplied cDNA or gDNA.

This clone appeared a few times. The table came from immunoSEQ multiplex PCR; TCRdb's copy has only in-frame clones and leaves some out. The sample includes about 210,000 clones, around 84% of them seen just once. The trim removed 4 bases at V and 7 bases at J, leaving 8 bases unmatched. CDR1 is SGHRS and CDR2 is YFSETQ in the germline V gene. The CDR3 runs 14 residues. Participant-given clinical history determined each cohort assignment. It was within 2 weeks before study entry that exposed participants met a COVID-19 case. The chain carries TRBV5-1 and TRBJ2-1; 7 bases agree with TRBD2. The sample comprised PBMCs or T cells enriched from blood (not recorded which). The sequence came from a woman in her twenties or thirties who had been exposed to COVID-19. This CDR3 reads CASSARLAANEQFF. CDR3 DNA: TGCGCCAGCAGCGCGAGACTAGCCGCGAATGAGCAGTTCTTC.